This TCR beta chain was observed in a study of blood T cell repertoires in COVID-19. At the level of the study: Samples came from the United States, Italy and Spain, spanning acute and convalescent COVID-19. From T cells, B-cell-depleted T cells, or PBMCs came the material, which was cDNA or gDNA.

Participants, about 18 to 90 years old, spanned around 25 US areas. Participants' reported clinical history set cohort assignment. This clone has a single count. Germline CDR1 reads LNHDA; CDR2 reads SQIVND (reference sequence). J was trimmed by 2 bases and V by 6 bases; bases with no gene match: 8. This CDR3 is built from 15 residues. Only in-frame clones appear in the TCRdb table, and some are missing; sequencing was by immunoSEQ multiplex PCR. The profile shows around 230,000 clones, approximately 84% of them singletons. The receptor's source is a middle-aged woman with acute COVID-19. The chain recombines TRBV19 with TRBJ2-5; 8 nucleotides match TRBD2. The sample comprised PBMCs or T cells enriched from blood (not recorded which). Here the CDR3 reads CASSTGLGGQETQYF. The CDR3 DNA sequence: TGTGCCAGTAGCACGGGACTAGGCGGGCAAGAGACCCAGTACTTC.